This T cell receptor beta chain was obtained from a study of cytomegalovirus exposure and HLA in healthy donors (dated by TCRdb to about 2017). A note on the overall study: The 550 to 750 repertoires of the first cohort and the 110 or so validation repertoires were produced on the same platform, according to a later analysis. The study was designed to test whether signatures of past pathogen exposure could be identified by cataloging public T cell receptors. Besides the first cohort of around 670 subjects, a separate validation cohort made up of 120 different subjects was used. To predict cytomegalovirus infection status, the study combined high-throughput TCR immunosequencing, statistical association of individual TCRs with disease status, and machine learning. General study outcomes and caveats: Subsequent analysis determined that TCRs grouped into clusters in the first cohort also showed a tendency toward co-occurrence across the 120 validation repertoires, and 85% to 95% of cluster scores exceeded 0. According to the authors, the approach could potentially be generalized to other disease states and immunological phenotypes. The study gave a list of roughly 150 TCR beta chains associated with cytomegalovirus. The validation cohort had no HLA typing available for a later analysis, so co-occurrence within that cohort was assessed over all 120 or so repertoires. In both the original and validation cohorts, the classifier was reported to diagnose cytomegalovirus status with high specificity and sensitivity. Most TCR sequences were seen in very few donors, while some public TCRs were found in many individuals. In vitro tests confirmed that three of the cytomegalovirus-associated TCR beta chains recognize cytomegalovirus antigens.

The donors belonged to the validation cohort of around 110 subjects, which was separate from the approximately 680-subject first cohort. The CDR3 numbers 14 residues from cysteine through phenylalanine. The retained sequence is limited to the CDR3, 42 bases, with the frame set at the first base. From a lookup of the germline V gene (reference sequence), CDR1 and CDR2 are MNHNY and SVGAGI. Trimming costs V 0 bases and J 5 bases, and their ends lie 10 bases apart. As to this clone: The antigen it binds to is not known. Nothing much larger sits one base from this clone, and base qualities are not available.

Library construction relied on the immunoSEQ multiplex PCR assay. The original methods were these. A statistical classification framework was built for diagnosing cytomegalovirus status from the catalog of TCR beta chain sequences. Held by TCRdb, this immuneACCESS table contains in-frame sequences only and omits some clones. Under half of the omission traces to an unresolved V gene where checked; the cause of the rest is unknown. Clonal size and the V and J genes are those of that table, whereas D and trimming came from the DNA. The sample records some 170,000 clones, around nine tenths of which are singletons. Of the sample, 4% to 5% is held by the ten largest clones.

The sequence was obtained from a man younger than 30 in good health and CMV-seropositive. Material: PBMCs. The chain was built from TRBV6-6 and TRBJ2-5, and TRBD2 may be the D gene, going by 5 matching bases. DNA sequence: TGTGCCAGCAGTTACTCAGAGGGATGGGAGACCCAGTACTTC. Translated, it gives CASSYSEGWETQYF.